This TCR beta chain is drawn from a study of beta chain features in type 1 diabetes. As regards this clone: The target antigen is unknown.

General observations from the study: Compared to healthy donors, patients appeared to have naive, central memory and Treg TCRB repertoires that were more alike. Using cDNA template may skew counts toward highly expressing activated cells. Short templates might get an advantage during PCR, and this would be equal in patients and controls. Moderate yet significant TCRB CDR3 shortening was seen in Type 1 diabetes patients in all four CD4+ subsets.

V was cut by 2 bases and J by 5 bases, with 18 bases left in between. The CDR3 contains 16 residues. The germline V gene encodes CDR1 ENHRY and CDR2 SYGVKD. All of the isolated RNA was reverse transcribed, so expressed TCRB transcripts were sequenced. Measured with immunoSEQ multiplex PCR; TCRdb has only the in-frame clones, and not every one. The top ten clones hold 2.6% of a sample with tens of thousands of clones, roughly 50% of them seen once. CD4+ cells of the naive, central memory, regulatory and stem cell-like memory types were sorted via CD45RO/CCR7/CD25/CD127/CD95/CD27. Material: Tregs from blood. The chain combines TRBV10-3 with TRBJ1-1; possibly TRBD1 for D (6 bases). The TCR originated in a woman in her 40s with type 1 diabetes. CDR3 DNA: TGTGCCATCAGTGAGGGGGGGGTGGGGCAGGGGACTGAAGCTTTCTTT. This sequence encodes CAISEGGVGQGTEAFF.